This T cell receptor (beta chain) was sequenced in a study of regulatory T cells in long-lasting Graves disease. Regarding time point: newly diagnosed GD, antithyroid drugs for less than 3 months. PBMCs were the source of the RNA used for TCR sequencing. In germline, CDR1 is SGHVS, CDR2 FQNEAQ. Trimming took 5 bases from V and 8 from J, leaving 23 bases between them. CDR3 length equals 16 residues. The table lists this clonotype with many counts. With iRepertoire HTBI primers and Arm-PCR of CDR3 regions, TCR beta libraries were built. TCRdb recomputed calls from the multiplex PCR reads with MiXCR, one row per CDR3 protein. The sample shows a few hundred thousand distinct CDR3 sequences, about 16% of them seen only once. The data were also submitted as part of a second study, on T cells in Graves' hyperthyroidism and ophthalmopathy.

The genes are TRBV7-8 and TRBJ2-3; TRBD1 might be the D (6 bases). This clonotype originated in a woman aged 18-30 years with Graves disease. The sample here was peripheral blood mononuclear cells (PBMCs), taken at new diagnosis, from a patient treated with antithyroid drugs. For the CDR3, the DNA is TGTGCCAGCAGCGATCTAACAGGGACCGTTTTTGGTACGCAGTATTTT. It translates to CASSDLTGTVFGTQYF.